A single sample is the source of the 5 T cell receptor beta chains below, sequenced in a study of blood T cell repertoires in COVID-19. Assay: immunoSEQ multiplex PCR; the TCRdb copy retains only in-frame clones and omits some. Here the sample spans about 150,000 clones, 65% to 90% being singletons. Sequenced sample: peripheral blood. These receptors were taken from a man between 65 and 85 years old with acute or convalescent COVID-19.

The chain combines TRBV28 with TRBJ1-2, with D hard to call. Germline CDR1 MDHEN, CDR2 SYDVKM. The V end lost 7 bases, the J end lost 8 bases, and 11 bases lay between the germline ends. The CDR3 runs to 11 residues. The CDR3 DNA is TGTGCCAGCAAGGAGGGTTGGGGCTACACCTTC. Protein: CASKEGWGYTF.

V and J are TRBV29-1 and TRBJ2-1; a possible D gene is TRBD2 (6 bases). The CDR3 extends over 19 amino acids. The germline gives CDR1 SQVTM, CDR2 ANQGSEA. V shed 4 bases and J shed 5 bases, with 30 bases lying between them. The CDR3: CSVGGLLTLGGLKHNEQFF. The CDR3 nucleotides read TGCAGCGTTGGTGGCTTACTGACTTTGGGGGGACTTAAACACAATGAGCAGTTCTTC.

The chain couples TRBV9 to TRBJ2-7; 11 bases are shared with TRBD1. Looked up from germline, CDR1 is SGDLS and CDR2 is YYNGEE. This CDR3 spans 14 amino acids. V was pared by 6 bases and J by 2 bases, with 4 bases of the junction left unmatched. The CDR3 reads CASTAGQGAYEQYF. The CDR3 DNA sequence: TGTGCCAGCACCGCGGGACAGGGGGCCTACGAGCAGTACTTC.

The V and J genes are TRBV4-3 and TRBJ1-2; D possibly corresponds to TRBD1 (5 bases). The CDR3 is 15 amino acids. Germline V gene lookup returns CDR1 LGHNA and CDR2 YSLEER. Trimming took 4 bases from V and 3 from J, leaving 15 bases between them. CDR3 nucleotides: TGCGCCAGCAGCCGCACCAGGGAACCCTACTATGGCTACACCTTC. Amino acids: CASSRTREPYYGYTF.

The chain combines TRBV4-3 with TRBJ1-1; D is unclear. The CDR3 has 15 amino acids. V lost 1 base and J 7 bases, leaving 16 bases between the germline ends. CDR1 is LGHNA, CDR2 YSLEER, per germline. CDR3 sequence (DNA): TGCGCCAGCAGCCAAGGAGGCGGAGATTACAATGAAGCTTTCTTT. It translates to CASSQGGGDYNEAFF.